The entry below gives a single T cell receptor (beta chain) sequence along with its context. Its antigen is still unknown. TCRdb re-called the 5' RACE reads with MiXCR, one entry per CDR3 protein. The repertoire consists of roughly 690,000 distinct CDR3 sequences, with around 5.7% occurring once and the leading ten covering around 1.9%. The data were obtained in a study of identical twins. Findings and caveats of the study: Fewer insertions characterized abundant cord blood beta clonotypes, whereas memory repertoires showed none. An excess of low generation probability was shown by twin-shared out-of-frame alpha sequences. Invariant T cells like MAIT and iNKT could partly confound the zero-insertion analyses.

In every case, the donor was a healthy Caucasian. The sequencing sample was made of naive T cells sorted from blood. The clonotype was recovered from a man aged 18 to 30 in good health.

Here the CDR3 DNA reads TGTGCCTGGAGCATGACACTCTACGAGCAGTACTTC. The encoded protein is CAWSMTLYEQYF. V gene TRBV30 combines with J gene TRBJ2-7; D unclear. Trimming cost V 3 bases and J 3 bases, with 9 bases left between them. The CDR3 is 12 residues long. CDR1 is GTSNPN, CDR2 SVGIG, per germline (reference sequence).